The 24 T cell receptor beta chains reported below all come from one sample, sequenced in a study of T cells in Graves' hyperthyroidism and ophthalmopathy (dated by TCRdb to between 2018 and 2021). Library method: multiplex PCR. The sample was run on an Illumina HiSeq 2000. The TCR beta CDR3 regions were amplified from RNA transcripts. The first round of RT-PCR for the TCR CDR3 was performed with the HTBI primer set and the Qiagen OneStep RT-PCR kit. TCRdb reran the public reads through fastp at Q25 and MiXCR, keeping productive beta chains. Rows with one shared CDR3 protein collapse into an entry with the most common genes and DNA. Here the sample has some 400,000 distinct CDR3 sequences; roughly 13% occur a single time. About 20% of the sample is taken by the ten largest. The sample was blood. The receptor source for this set is a man younger than 45 with Graves' hyperthyroidism that later progressed to Graves' ophthalmopathy.

This clonotype was seen only a few times. V is TRBV9 and J is TRBJ1-1; D remains ambiguous. The CDR3 contains 14 residues. The germline gives CDR1 SGDLS, CDR2 YYNGEE. The V end lost 3 bases, the J end lost 5 bases, and 14 bases lay between the germline ends. The CDR3 spells CASSGQLSRTEAFF. The CDR3 region has the DNA TGTGCCAGCAGCGGTCAATTAAGCAGGACTGAAGCTTTCTTT. The full variable domain, completed using reference TRBV9 and TRBJ1-1, is DSGVTQTPKHLITATGQRVTLRCSPRSGDLSVYWYQQSLDQGLQFLIQYYNGEERAKGNILERFSAQQFPDLHSELNLSSLELGDSALYFCASSGQLSRTEAFFGQGTRLTVV.

In this sample, this clonotype turned up a few times. V usage is TRBV15 and J usage is TRBJ1-1; tentatively, D is TRBD1 (6 bases). Deletions cut 10 bases from V and 1 base from J, with 13 bases between. The CDR3 loop spans 13 amino acids. CDR1 LNHNV and CDR2 YYDKDF come from the germline V gene (reference sequence). For the CDR3, the DNA is TGTGCCAGCAAACAGGGTGCGAACACTGAAGCTTTCTTT. Protein product: CASKQGANTEAFF.

This clonotype was recorded at least ten times. The genes are TRBV7-9 and TRBJ2-1; 9 nucleotides match TRBD2. The germline CDR1 and CDR2 sequences are SEHNR and FQNEAQ (reference sequence). The CDR3 loop spans 16 amino acids. Unmatched junction bases numbered 5, after V lost 4 bases and J lost 1 base. CDR3 DNA sequence: TGTGCCAGCAGCTCCAGCGGGGGGCCTTCCTACAATGAGCAGTTCTTC. Its translation is CASSSSGGPSYNEQFF.

This clonotype was recorded many times. The chain uses TRBV7-2 and TRBJ1-6; D is undetermined. From germline, CDR1 is SGHTA and CDR2 FQGNSA. CDR3 size: 13 residues. The V gene lost 1 base and the J gene lost 6 bases, with 4 bases spanning the gap. The CDR3 DNA sequence: TGTGCCAGCAGCTTAGTTTCTAATTCACCCCTCCACTTT. Residues: CASSLVSNSPLHF.

The chain has TRBV12-3 or TRBV12-4 and TRBJ2-6; D gene uncertain. Between the trimmed V and J ends, which lost 6 bases and 1 base, there was a span of 13 bases. The CDR3 length is 16 residues. CDR3 nucleotide sequence: TGTGCCAGCAGCCTGAGAAGGGTATCTGGGGCCAACGTCCTGACTTTC. Translated, it gives CASSLRRVSGANVLTF.

The chain combines TRBV27 with TRBJ2-2; TRBD2 agrees at 14 bases. J gave up 10 bases and V 6 bases, and 4 bases lay outside the gene matches. The CDR3 is 14 amino acids. Per germline, CDR1 MNHEY and CDR2 SMNVEV (reference sequence). CDR3 in DNA: TGTGCCAGCAGGGGACTAGCGGGGGCCGAGGAGCTGTTTTTT. Its translation is CASRGLAGAEELFF.

This clonotype was found many times. The CDR3 spells CASSLGGQGFGQPQHF. The CDR3, as DNA: TGTGCCAGCAGTTTAGGGGGACAGGGGTTCGGTCAGCCCCAGCATTTT. V and J are TRBV28 and TRBJ1-5; 10 nucleotides match TRBD1. V trimming: 2 bases; J trimming: 6 bases; junction bases outside the gene matches: 7. CDR1 MDHEN and CDR2 SYDVKM come from the germline V gene. The CDR3 length is 16 residues.

The rearrangement joins TRBV20-1 to TRBJ1-1; D gene ambiguous. Trimming removed 5 bases at V and 1 base at J, with 17 bases between. CDR3 size: 15 residues. Germline CDR1 and CDR2: DFQATT and SNEGSKA (reference sequence). The CDR3 sequence: CSAQNVRRQNTEAFF. The CDR3 nucleotides read TGCAGTGCTCAAAACGTCAGGCGGCAGAACACTGAAGCTTTCTTT.

This clonotype was detected only a few times. The gene calls are TRBV7-9 and TRBJ2-5; 8 bases map to TRBD1. The trim removed 4 bases at V and 3 bases at J, leaving 4 bases unmatched. Germline CDR1 is SEHNR and CDR2 is FQNEAQ (reference sequence). This CDR3 is built from 14 residues. CDR3 protein: CASSSDRAEETQYF. In nucleotides, the CDR3 is TGTGCCAGCAGCTCGGACAGGGCCGAAGAGACCCAGTACTTC. Together with reference TRBV7-9 and TRBJ2-5, the CDR3 gives the full variable domain: DTGVSQNPRHKITKRGQNVTFRCDPISEHNRLYWYRQTLGQGPEFLTYFQNEAQLEKSRLLSDRFSAERPKGSFSTLEIQRTEQGDSAMYLCASSSDRAEETQYFGPGTRLLVL.

This clonotype was detected many times. This chain uses TRBV2 with TRBJ1-3; D is possibly TRBD1 (6 bases). Trimming removed 6 bases at V and 2 bases at J, with 8 bases between. The CDR3 contains 13 residues. In germline, CDR1 is SNHLY, CDR2 FYNNEI. CDR3 region: CASRWDTGNTIYF. CDR3 coding DNA: TGTGCCAGCAGGTGGGACACTGGAAACACCATATATTTT.

The chain has TRBV29-1 and TRBJ2-5; D might be TRBD1 or TRBD2, each matching 5 bases. Germline V CDR1 and CDR2: SQVTM, ANQGSEA. This CDR3 has 13 residues. V was clipped by 5 bases and J by 4 bases, with 14 bases between them. This CDR3 is CSVYRSGIETQYF. In DNA, the CDR3 is TGCAGCGTTTACAGGTCCGGGATAGAGACCCAGTACTTC.

V gene TRBV20-1 combines with J gene TRBJ2-4; weak D call: TRBD1 (6 bases). Germline V CDR1 and CDR2: DFQATT, SNEGSKA (reference sequence). With 5 bases removed from V and 2 bases from J, the gap between germline ends came to 13 bases. This CDR3 is built from 14 residues. Here the CDR3 DNA reads TGCAGTGCTGCCATTGGGGGCTCCAAAAACATTCAGTACTTC. This translates into CSAAIGGSKNIQYF.

V usage is TRBV20-1 and J usage is TRBJ1-1, with a tentative D call TRBD1 (5 bases). Germline CDR1 and CDR2: DFQATT and SNEGSKA (reference sequence). V was pared by 4 bases and J by 3 bases, with 12 bases between. This CDR3 is built from 13 residues. The CDR3 loop is CSANAGRDTEAFF. CDR3 nucleotides: TGCAGTGCTAATGCAGGGAGGGACACTGAAGCTTTCTTT.

In this sample, this clonotype turned up many times. This chain connects TRBV12-3 or TRBV12-4 to TRBJ2-1, with 14 bases lining up with TRBD2. V dropped 6 bases and J dropped 8; count of bases not matched to a gene: 3. This CDR3 has 14 residues. CDR3 amino acids: CASRGLAGDDEQFF. CDR3 sequence (DNA): TGTGCCAGCAGGGGACTAGCGGGGGACGATGAGCAGTTCTTC.

This clonotype was detected ten times or more. This chain joins TRBV28 and TRBJ1-2; D is undetermined. CDR1 MDHEN and CDR2 SYDVKM come from the germline V gene. The CDR3 length is 13 residues. Trimming shortened V by 8 bases and J by 4 bases, and 14 bases separated the two germline ends. The CDR3 coding sequence is TGTGCCAGCTGGAGCGAGATTCTCTATGGCTACACCTTC. Its protein product is CASWSEILYGYTF.

This clonotype was observed many times. The chain carries TRBV2 and TRBJ1-5; a possible D gene is TRBD1 (5 bases). V was trimmed by 0 bases and J by 5 bases, leaving 11 bases between them. Germline CDR1 SNHLY, CDR2 FYNNEI. This CDR3 has 15 residues. DNA for the CDR3: TGTGCCAGCAGTGAAGCGGCGACAGAAGATCAGCCCCAGCATTTT. It specifies CASSEAATEDQPQHF. Full variable domain (missing parts from reference TRBV2 and TRBJ1-5): EPEVTQTPSHQVTQMGQEVILRCVPISNHLYFYWYRQILGQKVEFLVSFYNNEISEKSEIFDDQFSVERPDGSNFTLKIRSTKLEDSAMYFCASSEAATEDQPQHFGDGTRLSIL.

This clonotype was observed many times. The chain is built from TRBV28 and TRBJ1-1; D ambiguous. This CDR3 region has 14 residues. Trimming removed 2 bases from V and 3 bases from J, with 10 bases in between. Per the germline V gene, CDR1 is MDHEN and CDR2 is SYDVKM. The CDR3 reads CASSLIRRDTEAFF. CDR3 sequence (DNA): TGTGCCAGCAGTTTAATCAGGCGTGACACTGAAGCTTTCTTT.

In its sample, this clonotype was seen many times. The J gene is TRBJ2-7, the V gene TRBV28, with 7 bases identical to TRBD2. V shed 6 bases and J 0 bases; nucleotides not matched to a gene: 11. The CDR3 contains 16 residues. CDR1 and CDR2 from the germline V gene are MDHEN and SYDVKM. The CDR3 loop reads CASSRGGSGISYEQYF. The CDR3 bases are TGTGCCAGCAGCCGGGGAGGAAGCGGGATCTCCTACGAGCAGTACTTC.

This clonotype was seen many times. The rearrangement links TRBV28 to TRBJ1-1; 11 bases are shared with TRBD1. The CDR3 totals 17 residues. Germline V CDR1 and CDR2: MDHEN, SYDVKM. The junction had 11 bases not matched to a gene; V was cut back by 7 bases and J by 1 base. CDR3: CASTPWTGGAWNTEAFF. The CDR3 region has the DNA TGTGCCAGCACTCCTTGGACAGGGGGCGCTTGGAACACTGAAGCTTTCTTT.

This clonotype was observed at least ten times. J is TRBJ1-2 and V is TRBV4-1, with D hard to call. The V end lost 3 bases, the J end lost 0 bases, and 11 bases lay between the germline ends. In germline, CDR1 is MGHRA, CDR2 YSYEKL. The CDR3 has 15 residues. The CDR3 DNA follows: TGCGCCAGCAGCCAGGCCTCCTCAGCTAACTATGGCTACACCTTC. Its translation: CASSQASSANYGYTF.

This clonotype was detected many times. The V gene is TRBV28, the J gene TRBJ1-1; D uncertain. V gave up 7 bases and J gave up 4 bases, with 16 bases separating them. The CDR3 runs to 14 residues. Germline V CDR1 and CDR2: MDHEN, SYDVKM. CDR3 in DNA: TGTGCCAGCATTACTTCTCCTGAGGGCACTGAAGCTTTCTTT. Translating gives CASITSPEGTEAFF.

This chain links TRBV9 with TRBJ2-2; 12 bases map to TRBD2. Germline CDR1 SGDLS, CDR2 YYNGEE. The CDR3 has 18 amino acids. With 0 bases clipped from V and 3 bases from J, the junction kept 6 bases outside the gene matches. The CDR3 here is CASSVGRLAGEYTGELFF. The CDR3 DNA reads as TGTGCCAGCAGCGTAGGTCGACTAGCGGGGGAGTACACCGGGGAGCTGTTTTTT.

This clonotype was detected ten times or more. This chain connects TRBV24-1 to TRBJ2-3; 12 nucleotides line up with TRBD2. Per germline, CDR1 KGHDR and CDR2 SFDVKD. The CDR3 has 15 amino acids. V was clipped by 4 bases and J by 5 bases; unmatched bases: 3. For the CDR3, the DNA is TGTGCCACCAGTGACGGACTAGCGGGGAGAGATACGCAGTATTTT. Translating it yields CATSDGLAGRDTQYF.

A few counts support this clonotype. This CDR3 reads CSVARGPPDTQYF. As DNA, the CDR3 is TGCAGCGTTGCAAGGGGCCCCCCAGATACGCAGTATTTT. V is TRBV29-1 and J is TRBJ2-3; a possible D gene is TRBD1 (5 bases). V shed 4 bases and J shed 4 bases, with 12 bases lying between them. This CDR3 contains 13 residues. Per germline, CDR1 SQVTM and CDR2 ANQGSEA.